The subject of this entry is one TCR beta chain. The source of the sample is a study of T cell responses to AZD1222 COVID-19 vaccine. The method was immunoSEQ multiplex PCR; TCRdb's version includes in-frame clones alone and lacks a portion of them. In the table there are 140,000 to 150,000 clones, around 88% of which are singletons. Per the germline V gene, CDR1 is MNHEY and CDR2 is SVGEGT. CDR3 length equals 14 residues. Trimming took 6 bases from V and 4 from J, leaving 13 bases between them. This sequence was found in an adult in good health. The sequencing here drew on peripheral blood, taken on day 0 of AZD1222 vaccination. This sequence joins TRBV6-2 or TRBV6-3 and TRBJ1-5; possible D gene TRBD1, 5 bases. Here the CDR3 DNA reads TGTGCCAGCAGCGATAGGGCAGGGAATCAGCCCCAGCATTTT. Its protein product is CASSDRAGNQPQHF.